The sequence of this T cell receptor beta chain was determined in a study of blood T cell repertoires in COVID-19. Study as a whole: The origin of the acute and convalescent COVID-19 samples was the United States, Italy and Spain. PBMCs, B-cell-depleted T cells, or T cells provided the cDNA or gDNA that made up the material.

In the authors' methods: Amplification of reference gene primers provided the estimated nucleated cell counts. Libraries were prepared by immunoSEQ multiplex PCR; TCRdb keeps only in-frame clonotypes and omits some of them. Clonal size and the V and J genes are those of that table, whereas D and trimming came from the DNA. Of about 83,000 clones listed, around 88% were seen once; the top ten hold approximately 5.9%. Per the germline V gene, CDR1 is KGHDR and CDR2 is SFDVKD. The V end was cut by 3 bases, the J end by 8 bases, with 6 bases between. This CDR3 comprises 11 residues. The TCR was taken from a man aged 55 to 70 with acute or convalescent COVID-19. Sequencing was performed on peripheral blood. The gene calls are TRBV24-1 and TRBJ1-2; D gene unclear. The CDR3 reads CATSDVGGYTF. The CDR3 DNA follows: TGTGCCACCAGTGATGTGGGCGGCTACACCTTC.